This T cell receptor (beta chain) emerged from a study of CD8 T cells in ankylosing spondylitis. This CDR3 contains 12 residues. Germline V lookup: CDR1 SEHNR, CDR2 FQNEAQ (reference sequence). The germline V and J ends were trimmed by 8 bases and 3 bases, with 11 bases remaining between them. 5'-RACE, quantitative and with molecular barcodes, yielded the TCR beta libraries. TCRdb processed the 5' RACE reads anew with MiXCR; each CDR3 protein has one entry. The sample holds around 150,000 distinct CDR3 sequences, 11% seen once. A few counts support this clonotype. The TCR comes from a male donor with ankylosing spondylitis or in good health (not recorded which). V and J are TRBV7-9 and TRBJ2-7; no definite D call. Sequencing used blood, either unsorted or a sorted T cell fraction (not recorded which). The CDR3 DNA reads as TGTGCCAGCGCGAAAGGGATCTACGAGCAGTACTTC. Amino acids: CASAKGIYEQYF. Using reference TRBV7-9 and TRBJ2-7 for the parts outside the CDR3, the full variable domain is DTGVSQNPRHKITKRGQNVTFRCDPISEHNRLYWYRQTLGQGPEFLTYFQNEAQLEKSRLLSDRFSAERPKGSFSTLEIQRTEQGDSAMYLCASAKGIYEQYFGPGTRLTVT.